This T cell receptor (beta chain) was identified during a study of cytomegalovirus exposure and HLA in healthy donors. The PCR ran on 60 Vbeta and 13 Jbeta primers. Assay used: immunoSEQ multiplex PCR; TCRdb lists only in-frame clones, some missing. The repertoire has about 96,000 clones, around 74% of them found once; the top ten carry around 14%. At sampling all donors were nominally healthy, likely with unrecorded immune exposures. This clone was seen a single time. This CDR3 contains 11 residues. Looked up from germline, CDR1 is DFQATT and CDR2 is SNEGSKA (reference sequence). The ends were cut back, 6 bases at V and 1 base at J, with 6 bases in the middle.

The sequencing input was PBMCs. The V call is TRBV20-1, the J call TRBJ1-1; D is perhaps TRBD1 (5 bases). This clonotype was obtained from a woman in her 70s in good health and CMV-seropositive. CDR3 protein: CSAGGNTEAFF. In DNA, the CDR3 is TGCAGTGCGGGGGGGAACACTGAAGCTTTCTTT.